This T cell receptor (beta chain) was found in a study of T cells in Graves' hyperthyroidism and ophthalmopathy. This clonotype was seen at least ten times. Its antigen is as yet unknown. Points from the study as a whole: Most thyroid clonotypes with frequency above 0.001 were detected in blood.

The CDR3 regions of TCR beta were amplified from RNA transcripts. Using the HTBI primer set, a first-round RT-PCR was run on the TCR CDR3. MiXCR, run by TCRdb on the multiplex PCR reads, gives a single entry per CDR3 protein. The repertoire holds about 710,000 distinct CDR3 sequences, with roughly 15% as singletons. V shed 3 bases and J 6 bases; nucleotides not matched to a gene: 2. Germline CDR1 and CDR2: KGHSH and LQKENI. The CDR3 length is 13 residues. Roughly 9.1 ml of fresh peripheral blood supplied the PBMCs. This TCR came from a man younger than 35 with Graves' hyperthyroidism. The V gene is TRBV18, the J gene TRBJ1-5; 7 positions agree with TRBD1. Material: blood. CDR3 in DNA: TGTGCCAGCTCACCGGGACAGAGTCAGCCCCAGCATTTT. It translates to CASSPGQSQPQHF.